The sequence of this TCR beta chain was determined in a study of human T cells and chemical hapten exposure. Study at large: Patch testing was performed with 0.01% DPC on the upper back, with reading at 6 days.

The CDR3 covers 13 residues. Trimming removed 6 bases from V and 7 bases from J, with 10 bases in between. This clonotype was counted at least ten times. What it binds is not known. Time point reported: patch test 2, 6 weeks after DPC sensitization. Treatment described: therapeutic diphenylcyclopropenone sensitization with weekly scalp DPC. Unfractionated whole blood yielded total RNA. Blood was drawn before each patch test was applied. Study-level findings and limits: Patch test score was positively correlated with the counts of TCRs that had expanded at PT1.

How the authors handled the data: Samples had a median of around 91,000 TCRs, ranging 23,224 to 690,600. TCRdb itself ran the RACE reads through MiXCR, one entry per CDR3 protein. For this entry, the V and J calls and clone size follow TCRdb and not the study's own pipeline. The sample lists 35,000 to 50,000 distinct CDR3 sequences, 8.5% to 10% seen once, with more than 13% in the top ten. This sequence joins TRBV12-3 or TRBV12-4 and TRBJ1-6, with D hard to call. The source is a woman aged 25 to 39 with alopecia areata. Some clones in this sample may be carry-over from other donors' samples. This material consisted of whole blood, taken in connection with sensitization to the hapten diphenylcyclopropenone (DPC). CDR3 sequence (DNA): TGTGCCAGCAGAGAAAGTGCGAATTCACCCCTCCACTTT. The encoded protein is CASRESANSPLHF.